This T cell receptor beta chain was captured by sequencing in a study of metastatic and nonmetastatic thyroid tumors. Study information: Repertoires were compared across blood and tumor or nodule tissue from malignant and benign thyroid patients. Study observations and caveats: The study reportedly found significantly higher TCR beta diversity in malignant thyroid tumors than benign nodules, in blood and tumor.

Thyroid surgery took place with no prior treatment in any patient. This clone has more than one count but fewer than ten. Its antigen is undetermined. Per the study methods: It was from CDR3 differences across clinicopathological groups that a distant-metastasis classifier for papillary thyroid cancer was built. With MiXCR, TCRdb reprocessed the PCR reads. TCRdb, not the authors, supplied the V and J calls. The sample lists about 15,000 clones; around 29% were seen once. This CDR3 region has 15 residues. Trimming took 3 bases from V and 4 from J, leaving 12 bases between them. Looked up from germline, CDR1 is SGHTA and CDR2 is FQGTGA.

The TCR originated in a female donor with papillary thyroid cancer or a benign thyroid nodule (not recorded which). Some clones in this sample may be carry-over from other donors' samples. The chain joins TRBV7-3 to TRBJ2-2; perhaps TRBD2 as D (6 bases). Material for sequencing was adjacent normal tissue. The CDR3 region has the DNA TGTGCCAGCAGCTTTGAGGCGCGGGGCACCGGGGAGCTGTTTTTT. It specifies CASSFEARGTGELFF.